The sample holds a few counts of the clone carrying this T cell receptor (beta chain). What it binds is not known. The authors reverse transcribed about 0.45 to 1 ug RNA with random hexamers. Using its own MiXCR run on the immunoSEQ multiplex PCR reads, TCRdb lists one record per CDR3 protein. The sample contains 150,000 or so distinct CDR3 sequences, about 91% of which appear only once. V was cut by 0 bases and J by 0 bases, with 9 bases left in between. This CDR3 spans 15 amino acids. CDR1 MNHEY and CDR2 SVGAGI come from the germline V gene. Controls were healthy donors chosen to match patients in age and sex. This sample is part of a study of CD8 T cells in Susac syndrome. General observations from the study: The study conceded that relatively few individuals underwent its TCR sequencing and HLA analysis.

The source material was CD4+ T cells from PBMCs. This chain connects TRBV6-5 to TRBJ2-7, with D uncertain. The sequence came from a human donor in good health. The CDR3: CASSYSFPASYEQYF. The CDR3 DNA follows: TGTGCCAGCAGTTACTCCTTCCCCGCCTCCTACGAGCAGTACTTC.